This TCR beta chain originates from a study of blood T cell repertoires in COVID-19. Study-wide background: Acute and convalescent COVID-19 specimens originated in the United States, Italy and Spain. Sources were T cells, B-cell-depleted T cells, or PBMCs; the material itself was cDNA or gDNA.

V was clipped by 5 bases and J by 10 bases; unmatched bases: 8. The CDR3 is 14 amino acids. Looked up from germline, CDR1 is KGHSH and CDR2 is LQKENI. Profiled with immunoSEQ multiplex PCR; TCRdb holds only in-frame clones, not every one. This table has some 30,000 clones, roughly 91% appearing once. This chain joins TRBV18 and TRBJ2-2; 9 nucleotides align to TRBD1. Sequencing was performed on peripheral blood. This sequence originates from a man in his 70s with active COVID-19. The chain's CDR3 is CASSMGQGPAELFF. CDR3 DNA sequence: TGTGCCAGCTCAATGGGACAGGGACCCGCGGAGCTGTTTTTT.